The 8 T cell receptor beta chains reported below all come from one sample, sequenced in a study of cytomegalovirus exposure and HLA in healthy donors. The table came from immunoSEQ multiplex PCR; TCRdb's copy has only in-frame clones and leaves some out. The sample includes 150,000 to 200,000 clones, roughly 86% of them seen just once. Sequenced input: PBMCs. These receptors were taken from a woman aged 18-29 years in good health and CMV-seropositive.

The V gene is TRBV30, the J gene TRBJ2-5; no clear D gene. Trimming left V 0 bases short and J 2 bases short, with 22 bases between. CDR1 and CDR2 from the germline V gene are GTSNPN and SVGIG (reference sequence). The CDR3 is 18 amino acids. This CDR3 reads CAWSVWSGFGNPQETQYF. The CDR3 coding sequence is TGTGCCTGGAGTGTATGGTCAGGATTTGGAAACCCTCAAGAGACCCAGTACTTC.

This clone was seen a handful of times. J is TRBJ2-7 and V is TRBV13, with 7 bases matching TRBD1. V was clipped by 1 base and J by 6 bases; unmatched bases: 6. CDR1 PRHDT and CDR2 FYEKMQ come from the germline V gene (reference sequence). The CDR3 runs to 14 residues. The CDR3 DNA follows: TGTGCCAGCAGCTTAGCTGGGACAGTTGCCGAGCAGTACTTC. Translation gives CASSLAGTVAEQYF.

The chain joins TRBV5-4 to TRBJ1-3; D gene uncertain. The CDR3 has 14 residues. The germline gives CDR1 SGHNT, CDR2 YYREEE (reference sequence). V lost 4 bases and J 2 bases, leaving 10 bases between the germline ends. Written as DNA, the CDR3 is TGTGCCAGCAGCCCCGGCGGGGCTGGAAACACCATATATTTT. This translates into CASSPGGAGNTIYF.

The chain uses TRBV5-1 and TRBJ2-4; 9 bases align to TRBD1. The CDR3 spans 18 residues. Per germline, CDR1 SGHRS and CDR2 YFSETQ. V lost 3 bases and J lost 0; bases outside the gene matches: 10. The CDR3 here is CASSYGQGPIVAKNIQYF. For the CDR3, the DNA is TGCGCCAGCAGCTACGGACAGGGGCCTATAGTAGCCAAAAACATTCAGTACTTC.

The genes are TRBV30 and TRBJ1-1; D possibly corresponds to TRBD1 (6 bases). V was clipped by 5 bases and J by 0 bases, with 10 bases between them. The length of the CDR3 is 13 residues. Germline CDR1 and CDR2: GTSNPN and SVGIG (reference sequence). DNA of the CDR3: TGTGCCTGGCAACGGGACATGAACACTGAAGCTTTCTTT. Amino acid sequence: CAWQRDMNTEAFF. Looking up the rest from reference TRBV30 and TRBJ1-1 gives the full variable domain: SQTIHQWPATLVQPVGSPLSLECTVEGTSNPNLYWYRQAAGRGLQLLFYSVGIGQISSEVPQNLSASRPQDRQFILSSKKLLLSDSGFYLCAWQRDMNTEAFFGQGTRLTVV.

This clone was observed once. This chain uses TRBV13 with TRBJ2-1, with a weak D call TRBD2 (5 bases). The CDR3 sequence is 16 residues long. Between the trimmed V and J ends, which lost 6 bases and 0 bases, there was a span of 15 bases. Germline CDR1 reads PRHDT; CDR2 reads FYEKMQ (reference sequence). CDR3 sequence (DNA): TGTGCCAGCAGTCCCTTCGAGGGCAGCTCCTACAATGAGCAGTTCTTC. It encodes CASSPFEGSSYNEQFF.

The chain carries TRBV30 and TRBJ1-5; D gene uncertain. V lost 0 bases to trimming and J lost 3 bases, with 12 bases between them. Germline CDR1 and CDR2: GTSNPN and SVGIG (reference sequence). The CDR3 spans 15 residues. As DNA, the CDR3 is TGTGCCTGGAGTGTAGGTGGACTCGTCAATCAGCCCCAGCATTTT. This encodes CAWSVGGLVNQPQHF.

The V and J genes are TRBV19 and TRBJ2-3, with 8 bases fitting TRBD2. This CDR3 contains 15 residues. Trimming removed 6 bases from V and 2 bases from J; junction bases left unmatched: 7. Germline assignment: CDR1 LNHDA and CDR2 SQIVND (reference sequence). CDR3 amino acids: CASSANSGDTDTQYF. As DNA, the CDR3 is TGTGCCAGTAGCGCAAATAGCGGGGACACAGATACGCAGTATTTT.